This T cell receptor (beta chain) was captured in a study of CXCR3-negative and CXCR3-positive naive CD8 T cells. Across the study: The libraries yielded about 150 million TRB reads, about 1.5 +/- 0.3 million each. General study points: CXCR3-positive naive cells had TRB CDR3s that were more hydrophobic than CXCR3-negative naive cells had. Researchers reported similar TRBV-TRBJ usage in naive CXCR3-negative and CXCR3-positive cells, though memory differed.

Germline CDR1 reads SGDLS; CDR2 reads YYNGEE. This CDR3 comprises 13 residues. Comments on this clonotype: Its target is not known.

In preparing the TRB cDNA libraries, 5' RACE with UMI labels was used. TCRdb re-called the 5' RACE reads, yielding one record per CDR3 amino acid sequence without DNA. The sample yields some 130,000 distinct CDR3 sequences, of which the top ten take up roughly 0.59%. Within the CD8+ T cell compartment, naive cells were CD45RO-CCR7+CD27+CD95-. This sequence was found in a human donor in good health. Some clones in this sample may be carry-over from other donors' samples. The rearrangement links TRBV9 to TRBJ1-2; the D gene TCRdb calls, TRBD1, cannot be checked with no DNA. Sequencing was done on a sample of naive CXCR3+ CD8+ T cells from blood. Subset of the sample: CD45RO-CCR7+CD27+CD95- naive CD8+ T cells expressing CXCR3 (TNR3+). The CDR3 spells CASGTADNYGYTF.